This passage covers 15 T cell receptor beta chains from one sample sequenced in a study of T cell responses to AZD1222 COVID-19 vaccine. The data were produced by immunoSEQ multiplex PCR, yet TCRdb's version contains in-frame clones alone and is incomplete. The top ten hold approximately 7% of the sample, which has around 150,000 clones, just under 95% seen once. The sequenced sample was peripheral blood, obtained 28 days after the second AZD1222 dose. These receptors came from an adult who received the AZD1222 COVID-19 vaccine.

The genes are TRBV27 and TRBJ1-2; D unresolved. The germline gives CDR1 MNHEY, CDR2 SMNVEV (reference sequence). Trimming shortened V by 5 bases and J by 2 bases, and 6 bases separated the two germline ends. The CDR3 runs 12 residues. The CDR3 loop is CASSPSNYGYTF. DNA of the CDR3: TGTGCCAGCAGTCCAAGCAACTATGGCTACACCTTC.

The genes are TRBV11-3 and TRBJ2-2; 10 bases fit TRBD1. After removal of 4 bases from V and 6 bases from J, the junction contained 5 bases not matched to a gene. Germline CDR1 SGHNT, CDR2 YENEEA. The CDR3 runs 15 residues. CDR3 sequence (DNA): TGTGCCAGCAGCTCCCGGGACAGGGGTTCCGGGGAGCTGTTTTTT. Translated, it gives CASSSRDRGSGELFF.

The CDR3 loop reads CASSTQDRLRNYGYTF. CDR3 in DNA: TGTGCCAGTAGTACCCAGGACAGACTCAGAAACTATGGCTACACCTTC. The V and J genes are TRBV19 and TRBJ1-2; weak D call: TRBD1 (6 bases). Germline lookup yields CDR1 LNHDA and CDR2 SQIVND (reference sequence). V was cut by 4 bases and J by 2 bases, with 17 bases left in between. This CDR3 is built from 16 residues.

This sequence joins TRBV11-1 and TRBJ1-2; the D is unclear. Trimming removed 5 bases at V and 5 bases at J, with 18 bases between. The CDR3 is made up of 15 amino acids. From germline, CDR1 is SGHAT and CDR2 FQDESV (reference sequence). The CDR3 reads CASSPAGSVNYGYTF. CDR3 DNA: TGTGCCAGCAGCCCCGCGGGGTCGGTGAATTATGGCTACACCTTC.

The rearrangement joins TRBV19 to TRBJ1-4; TRBD1 is a possible D gene (5 bases). The CDR3 sequence is 15 residues long. Germline V gene lookup returns CDR1 LNHDA and CDR2 SQIVND (reference sequence). V lost 3 bases, J lost 6 bases, and 14 bases lay in between. CDR3 in amino acids: CASSMTALRDEKLFF. CDR3 bases: TGTGCCAGTAGTATGACAGCTCTACGGGATGAAAAACTGTTTTTT.

The chain is built from TRBV11-1 and TRBJ2-3, with D hard to call. Germline CDR1 SGHAT, CDR2 FQDESV (reference sequence). V shed 5 bases and J shed 1 base, with 7 bases lying between them. CDR3 length: 13 residues. CDR3 protein: CASSGRRTDTQYF. CDR3 sequence (DNA): TGTGCCAGCAGCGGCCGCCGCACAGATACGCAGTATTTT.

This rearrangement joins TRBV24-1 to TRBJ2-3, with 10 bases identical to TRBD2. In germline, CDR1 is KGHDR, CDR2 SFDVKD. The CDR3 consists of 17 residues. Trimming removed 2 bases from V and 3 bases from J; junction bases left unmatched: 7. As DNA, the CDR3 is TGTGCCACCAGTGATTCATTTAGCGGGGGGAGTACAGATACGCAGTATTTT. Residues: CATSDSFSGGSTDTQYF.

This clone has just a few counts. This chain joins TRBV18 and TRBJ1-2, with D uncertain. Trimming shortened V by 1 base and J by 5 bases, and 14 bases separated the two germline ends. This CDR3 is 15 amino acids long. Germline CDR1 reads KGHSH; CDR2 reads LQKENI. CDR3 nucleotide sequence: TGTGCCAGCTCACCACAAGTTGCCCCGGGGTATGGCTACACCTTC. It codes for CASSPQVAPGYGYTF.

V and J are TRBV7-4 and TRBJ1-1; D uncertain. This CDR3 is 14 amino acids long. The ends were cut back, 5 bases at V and 1 base at J, with 11 bases in the middle. Germline assignment: CDR1 SGHVT and CDR2 SQSDAQ. The CDR3 loop is CASSPNTENTEAFF. CDR3 nucleotide sequence: TGTGCCAGCAGCCCGAACACCGAGAACACTGAAGCTTTCTTT.

The chain is built from TRBV18 and TRBJ1-1; TRBD1 is a possible D gene (5 bases). The CDR3 is 14 residues long. V was trimmed by 3 bases and J by 1 base, leaving 9 bases between them. Germline CDR1 is KGHSH and CDR2 is LQKENI. Here the CDR3 reads CASSPPTENTEAFF. The CDR3 DNA follows: TGTGCCAGCTCACCGCCGACAGAGAACACTGAAGCTTTCTTT. Based on the CDR3 plus reference TRBV18 and TRBJ1-1, the full variable domain is NAGVMQNPRHLVRRRGQEARLRCSPMKGHSHVYWYRQLPEEGLKFMVYLQKENIIDESGMPKERFSAEFPKEGPSILRIQQVVRGDSAAYFCASSPPTENTEAFFGQGTRLTVV.

This clone has just one count. The chain recombines TRBV9 with TRBJ1-3; perhaps TRBD1 as D (5 bases). Per the germline V gene, CDR1 is SGDLS and CDR2 is YYNGEE. The CDR3 covers 15 residues. Trimming took off 2 bases at V and 0 bases at J, with 9 bases between the two ends. The CDR3 region is CASSVQGISGNTIYF. The CDR3, as DNA: TGTGCCAGCAGCGTCCAGGGCATCTCTGGAAACACCATATATTTT.

The rearrangement uses TRBV7-8 and TRBJ2-1; D assignment may be TRBD1 or TRBD2 (5 bases each). With 5 bases removed from V and 0 bases from J, the gap between germline ends came to 14 bases. CDR3 length equals 16 residues. Germline CDR1 is SGHVS and CDR2 is FQNEAQ. CDR3 in DNA: TGTGCCAGCAGCATCATTTGGGGGAGCTCCTACAATGAGCAGTTCTTC. Amino acids: CASSIIWGSSYNEQFF.

This clone occurred once. The chain carries TRBV3-1 (or the pseudogene TRBV3-2) and TRBJ2-5; 12 nucleotides line up with TRBD2. With V trimmed by 0 bases and J by 6 bases, 8 bases remained unmatched. CDR1 and CDR2 from the germline V gene are LGHDT and YNNKEL (reference sequence). This CDR3 comprises 17 residues. This CDR3 reads CASSQDLGLAGGQTQYF. CDR3 in DNA: TGTGCCAGCAGCCAAGATCTCGGGCTAGCGGGGGGGCAGACCCAGTACTTC.

The CDR3 region has the DNA TGTGCCAGCAGTGACAGGGCTCAAGAGACCCAGTACTTC. It specifies CASSDRAQETQYF. The rearrangement links TRBV12-3 or TRBV12-4 to TRBJ2-5, with 7 bases aligning to TRBD1. With V trimmed by 5 bases and J by 2 bases, 2 bases remained unmatched. The CDR3 runs 13 residues.

The V and J genes are TRBV7-2 and TRBJ2-3; possible D gene TRBD1, 6 bases. V was cut by 1 base and J by 4 bases, with 6 bases left in between. This CDR3 is built from 13 residues. Germline CDR1 reads SGHTA; CDR2 reads FQGNSA. This CDR3 reads CASSLGQADTQYF. CDR3 nucleotide sequence: TGTGCCAGCAGCTTAGGACAGGCAGATACGCAGTATTTT.